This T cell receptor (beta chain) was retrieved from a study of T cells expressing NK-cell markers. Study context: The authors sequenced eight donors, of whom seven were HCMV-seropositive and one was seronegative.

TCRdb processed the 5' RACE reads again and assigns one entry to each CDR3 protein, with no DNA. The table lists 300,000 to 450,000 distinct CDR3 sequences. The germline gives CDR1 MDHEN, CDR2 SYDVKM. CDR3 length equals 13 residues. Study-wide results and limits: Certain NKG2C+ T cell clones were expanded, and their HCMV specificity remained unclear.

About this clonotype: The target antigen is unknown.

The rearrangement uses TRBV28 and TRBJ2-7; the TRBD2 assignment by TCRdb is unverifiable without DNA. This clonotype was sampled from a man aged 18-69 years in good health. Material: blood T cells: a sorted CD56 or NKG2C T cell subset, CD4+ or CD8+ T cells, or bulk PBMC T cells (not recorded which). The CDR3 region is CASMAGTSYEQYF.